This TCR beta chain came from a study of shared clonotypes between healthy human individuals. The sample holds a few counts of this clone. Caucasian adults living in Nashville, Tennessee, provided all samples. Ten immunoSEQ deep assay plates held the unsorted PBMC DNA. Measured with immunoSEQ multiplex PCR; TCRdb has only the in-frame clones, and not every one. The table shows hundreds of thousands of clones, with about 85% occurring only once. The germline V gene has CDR1 MNHEY and CDR2 SMNVEV (reference sequence). The CDR3 contains 14 residues. The trim removed 6 bases at V and 2 bases at J, leaving 7 bases unmatched.

The genes are TRBV27 and TRBJ2-7; the match to TRBD1 covers 7 bases. This receptor was obtained from a woman in her thirties or forties in good health. Some clones in this sample may be carry-over from other donors' samples. The sequenced material came from PBMCs. The CDR3 DNA reads as TGTGCCAGCAGGAAAGGGCAGGGGGCCTACGAGCAGTACTTC. Translating gives CASRKGQGAYEQYF.